One sample yielded the 16 T cell receptor beta chains listed below, sequenced in a study of identical twins. MiXCR, run by TCRdb on the 5' RACE reads, gives a single entry per CDR3 protein. This table holds approximately 620,000 distinct CDR3 sequences, 8.5% to 9% found once. These data were likewise used in another study, on yellow fever vaccine responses in identical twins.

Material: PBMCs. The receptors here all came from a woman between 18 and 30 years old in good health.

This clonotype was counted a few times. This rearrangement joins TRBV7-9 to TRBJ2-2; 9 bases map to TRBD2. The CDR3 consists of 17 residues. Unmatched junction bases numbered 18, after V lost 7 bases and J lost 9 bases. The germline V gene encodes CDR1 SEHNR and CDR2 FQNEAQ (reference sequence). CDR3: CASNLILASGEPRELFF. The CDR3 DNA sequence: TGTGCCAGCAACCTTATTTTGGCTAGCGGGGAGCCCCGGGAGCTGTTTTTT.

This clonotype was found a few times. The chain employs TRBV12-3 or TRBV12-4 and TRBJ1-6; tentatively, D is TRBD1 (5 bases). CDR3 length: 14 residues. Trimming left V 8 bases short and J 10 bases short, with 18 bases between. The CDR3 spells CASRTTDWKSPLHF. The CDR3 nucleotides read TGTGCCAGCCGGACAACAGATTGGAAATCACCCCTCCACTTT.

The chain couples TRBV6-4 to TRBJ1-2, with D perhaps matching TRBD1 (6 bases). The CDR3 sequence is 13 residues long. The V end was cut by 2 bases, the J end by 7 bases, with 11 bases between. Germline V gives CDR1 MRHNA, CDR2 SNTAGT. The CDR3 reads CASSDGGGSGYTF. DNA of the CDR3: TGTGCCAGCAGTGACGGCGGGGGCTCTGGCTACACCTTC.

The chain links TRBV27 to TRBJ1-2; 9 positions match TRBD1. Germline loops: CDR1 MNHEY, CDR2 SMNVEV (reference sequence). The V and J ends lost 5 bases and 8 bases, in that order; junction bases with no gene match: 9. The CDR3 runs to 14 residues. The DNA of the CDR3 is TGTGCCAGCAGTGACCCGGGACAGGGTGACGGCTACACCTTC. Translation gives CASSDPGQGDGYTF.

The chain combines TRBV7-2 with TRBJ2-7; 9 bases fit TRBD2. The length of the CDR3 is 14 residues. The V gene's germline CDR1 is SGHTA and CDR2 FQGNSA. V lost 7 bases, J lost 4 bases, and 8 bases stayed unmatched. CDR3 DNA: TGTGCCAGCAATTCGGGTAGCGGGGGTTACGAGCAGTACTTC. Translated: CASNSGSGGYEQYF.

Here the CDR3 DNA reads TGTGCCAGCGGGCCCGGGGAGCAGTTCTTC. As protein: CASGPGEQFF. This chain connects TRBV11-2 to TRBJ2-1; D ambiguous. Germline CDR1 SGHAT, CDR2 FQNNGV. The CDR3 runs to 10 residues. V was clipped by 8 bases and J by 10 bases, with 9 bases between them.

This clonotype was found many times. The chain joins TRBV6-1 to TRBJ1-6; possibly TRBD1 for D (5 bases). The CDR3 spans 14 residues. V lost 7 bases, J lost 14 bases, and 21 bases lay in between. Germline V CDR1 and CDR2: MNHNS, SASEGT. The DNA for the CDR3 is TGTGCCAGCACCCTCGGGACGCCCTTGAGGACCCTCCACTTT. The encoded protein is CASTLGTPLRTLHF.

This clonotype occurred a few times. The rearrangement uses TRBV2 and TRBJ2-3, with a tentative D call TRBD2 (5 bases). Trimming took 8 bases from V and 6 from J, leaving 9 bases between them. The CDR3 consists of 11 residues. Germline CDR1 SNHLY, CDR2 FYNNEI. The CDR3 sequence is CASGRGDTQYF. The CDR3 DNA sequence: TGTGCCAGCGGGAGAGGGGATACGCAGTATTTT.

The chain links TRBV3-1 to TRBJ1-2, with 7 positions matching TRBD1. Germline assignment: CDR1 LGHDT and CDR2 YNNKEL (reference sequence). V trimming: 6 bases; J trimming: 4 bases; junction bases outside the gene matches: 5. The CDR3 sequence is 13 residues long. DNA of the CDR3: TGTGCCAGCAGGCACAGGGGCGCCTATGGCTACACCTTC. Translation: CASRHRGAYGYTF.

This clonotype was counted between two and nine times. This chain links TRBV7-9 with TRBJ2-7; 9 positions match TRBD1. The V and J ends lost 5 bases and 4 bases, in that order; junction bases with no gene match: 6. This CDR3 has 14 amino acids. Germline values: CDR1 SEHNR, CDR2 FQNEAQ (reference sequence). The CDR3 sequence is CASSPQTGGYEQYF. The DNA for the CDR3 is TGTGCCAGCAGCCCCCAGACAGGGGGATACGAGCAGTACTTC.

This clonotype was seen a handful of times. The V and J genes are TRBV20-1 and TRBJ1-6, with D unresolved. There are 14 residues in the CDR3. Germline CDR1 reads DFQATT; CDR2 reads SNEGSKA (reference sequence). Trimming removed 8 bases at V and 6 bases at J, with 17 bases between. The CDR3 spells CSTPTIHSNSPLHF. CDR3 coding DNA: TGCAGTACTCCGACAATACACTCTAATTCACCCCTCCACTTT.

Many counts were recorded for this clonotype. The genes are TRBV24-1 and TRBJ2-7; TRBD2 is a possible D gene (6 bases). The ends were cut back, 0 bases at V and 2 bases at J, with 7 bases in the middle. CDR1 and CDR2 from the germline V gene are KGHDR and SFDVKD. The CDR3 spans 14 residues. The CDR3 bases are TGTGCCACCAGTGATTTGCGGGAGCCCTACGAGCAGTACTTC. The encoded protein is CATSDLREPYEQYF.

Details on this clonotype: This may come from a read error, since a much larger clone is one base off. This chain connects TRBV7-9 to TRBJ2-1, with D hard to call. Germline loops: CDR1 SEHNR, CDR2 FQNEAQ (reference sequence). The CDR3 is 13 residues long. V lost 1 base, J lost 3 bases, and 4 bases lay in between. CDR3 sequence (DNA): TGTGCCAGCAGCTTAGATGACTACAATGAGCAGTTCTTC. Encoded protein: CASSLDDYNEQFF.

The sample holds a few counts of this clonotype. This chain connects TRBV5-1 to TRBJ2-5, with D unresolved. This CDR3 comprises 14 residues. V was cut by 1 base and J by 2 bases, with 9 bases left in between. Per the germline V gene, CDR1 is SGHRS and CDR2 is YFSETQ. The CDR3 sequence is CASSLSILQETQYF. CDR3 nucleotide sequence: TGCGCCAGCAGCTTGAGTATACTACAAGAGACCCAGTACTTC.

This chain links TRBV7-3 with TRBJ2-5; the D gene is possibly TRBD2 (6 bases). Germline V gene lookup returns CDR1 SGHTA and CDR2 FQGTGA. The ends were cut back, 5 bases at V and 4 bases at J, with 20 bases in the middle. The CDR3 sequence is 16 residues long. The CDR3 bases are TGTGCCAGCAGCAAGTCTGGGTCTCTGGGGGGAGAGACCCAGTACTTC. This translates into CASSKSGSLGGETQYF.

This clonotype was seen only a few times. The gene calls are TRBV5-1 and TRBJ2-1; 8 bases match TRBD1. Germline CDR1 and CDR2: SGHRS and YFSETQ. The CDR3 spans 15 residues. Losses at the gene ends were 4 bases for V and 5 bases for J; bases not matched to a gene: 8. Here the CDR3 reads CASSMIRTGHNEQFF. The CDR3 coding sequence is TGCGCCAGCAGCATGATAAGGACAGGGCACAATGAGCAGTTCTTC.